By share, the clone carrying this T cell receptor delta chain counts as medium-sized. TCRdb applied CATT to the RT-PCR reads for clone calling. This table has about 2,600 delta-chain clones, 3% appearing once. The entry originates in a study of gamma-delta T cells after stem cell transplantation. Germline V gene lookup returns CDR1 GEAIGNYY and CDR2 EKD. V shed 0 bases and J 2 bases; nucleotides not matched to a gene: 11. This CDR3 region has 18 residues. The sequenced sample was gamma-delta T cells. The receptor's source is a human donor. It is not recorded whose cells these are; they may come from a transplant donor. The rearrangement joins TRDV2 to TRDJ1, with TRDD3 matching over 10 bases. The DNA for the CDR3 is TGTGCCTGTGACACCGTTTTTGGGGGATACTACCCAACCGATAAACTCATCTTT. Amino acids: CACDTVFGGYYPTDKLIF.